This T cell receptor beta chain was recovered during a study of T cells after yellow fever vaccination. TCRdb re-derived calls from the 5' RACE reads in MiXCR, one entry per CDR3 protein. The repertoire holds more than 450,000 distinct CDR3 sequences, with roughly 22% as singletons. Trimming pared 2 bases from V and 5 bases from J, leaving 12 bases between. Per the germline V gene, CDR1 is SNHLY and CDR2 is FYNNEI. The CDR3 has 14 amino acids. The source was PBMCs, collected approximately 22 days after the first yellow fever vaccination. The chain links TRBV2 to TRBJ2-5; D remains unclear. The source is a man younger than 35 who received the YFV17D yellow fever vaccine. The CDR3 here is CASSEFGVGETQYF. DNA of the CDR3: TGTGCCAGCAGTGAATTTGGTGTTGGGGAGACCCAGTACTTC.